This is a list of T cell receptor beta chains from one sample in a study of human T cells and chemical hapten exposure. MiXCR, applied by TCRdb to the RACE reads, yields one record per CDR3 protein. The top ten clones hold under 4.5% of a sample with some 84,000 distinct CDR3 sequences, approximately 11% of them seen once. Sequences were derived from whole blood, sampled in connection with sensitization to the hapten diphenylcyclopropenone (DPC). The receptors shown here come from a woman in her forties or fifties with alopecia areata. Some clones in this sample may be carry-over from other donors' samples. Each CDR3 is given with its conserved first and last residue. Each record gives: CDR3 protein, CDR3 DNA, D gene, clone size, J gene, V gene. D genes are given only for firm matches. Size values are once, few and many counts, or a class for expanded clones, and some rows have none.

CDR3aa: CASSLTSGATDTQYF
CDR3nt: TGTGCCAGCAGTTTAACTAGCGGAGCTACAGATACGCAGTATTTT
d_gene: TRBD2
abundance: many
j_gene: TRBJ2-3
v_gene: TRBV27

CDR3aa: CASSPKERLAAEQFF
CDR3nt: TGTGCCAGCAGTCCTAAAGAGAGACTAGCAGCTGAGCAGTTCTTC
d_gene: TRBD2
abundance: many
j_gene: TRBJ2-1
v_gene: TRBV7-9

CDR3aa: CASSLNWGASEQFF
CDR3nt: TGTGCCAGCAGCTTAAATTGGGGGGCCAGTGAGCAGTTCTTC
d_gene: -
abundance: -
j_gene: TRBJ2-1
v_gene: TRBV7-3

CDR3aa: CASSASGDLYGYTF
CDR3nt: TGTGCCAGCAGTGCCTCAGGGGACCTCTATGGCTACACCTTC
d_gene: -
abundance: many
j_gene: TRBJ1-2
v_gene: TRBV25-1

CDR3aa: CSVEGGTVSYEQYF
CDR3nt: TGCAGCGTTGAAGGGGGGACAGTCTCCTACGAGCAGTACTTC
d_gene: TRBD1
abundance: many
j_gene: TRBJ2-7
v_gene: TRBV29-1

CDR3aa: CSARDLTGGANVLTF
CDR3nt: TGTAGTGCTAGAGACCTGACAGGGGGGGCCAACGTCCTGACTTTC
d_gene: TRBD1
abundance: few
j_gene: TRBJ2-6
v_gene: TRBV20-1

CDR3aa: CASSLGAGSYNEQFF
CDR3nt: TGTGCCAGCAGCTTAGGGGCGGGCTCCTACAATGAGCAGTTCTTC
d_gene: -
abundance: -
j_gene: TRBJ2-1
v_gene: TRBV7-9

CDR3aa: CASSVDPAGGRTDTQYF
CDR3nt: TGTGCCAGCAGCGTAGATCCAGCGGGAGGGCGAACAGATACGCAGTATTTT
d_gene: TRBD2
abundance: -
j_gene: TRBJ2-3
v_gene: TRBV9

CDR3aa: CASSFSSAGSDQPQHF
CDR3nt: TGTGCCAGCAGCTTCAGTTCTGCAGGGTCGGATCAGCCCCAGCATTTT
d_gene: -
abundance: many
j_gene: TRBJ1-5
v_gene: TRBV7-2

CDR3aa: CASSPPGQGRGNEQFF
CDR3nt: TGTGCCAGCAGTCCTCCCGGACAGGGGAGAGGGAATGAGCAGTTCTTC
d_gene: TRBD1
abundance: -
j_gene: TRBJ2-1
v_gene: TRBV28

CDR3aa: CASSSPGVGEKLFF
CDR3nt: TGTGCCAGCAGTTCCCCAGGGGTAGGGGAAAAACTGTTTTTT
d_gene: -
abundance: few
j_gene: TRBJ1-4
v_gene: TRBV27

CDR3aa: CARLAGGTGELFF
CDR3nt: TGTGCCAGGCTAGCGGGAGGCACCGGGGAGCTGTTTTTT
d_gene: TRBD2
abundance: many
j_gene: TRBJ2-2
v_gene: TRBV7-9

CDR3aa: CSARDGGRVSYEQYF
CDR3nt: TGCAGTGCTAGAGACGGCGGGAGGGTCTCCTACGAGCAGTACTTC
d_gene: TRBD2
abundance: many
j_gene: TRBJ2-7
v_gene: TRBV20-1

CDR3aa: CASSQVPDTQYF
CDR3nt: TGTGCCAGCAGCCAAGTGCCAGATACGCAGTATTTT
d_gene: -
abundance: many
j_gene: TRBJ2-3
v_gene: TRBV14

CDR3aa: CASSPNINEQFF
CDR3nt: TGTGCCAGCAGCCCTAACATCAATGAGCAGTTCTTC
d_gene: -
abundance: few
j_gene: TRBJ2-1
v_gene: TRBV4-2

CDR3aa: CASSQDWREGQYF
CDR3nt: TGTGCCAGCAGCCAAGATTGGCGGGAGGGCCAGTATTTT
d_gene: TRBD2
abundance: -
j_gene: TRBJ2-3
v_gene: TRBV4-2

CDR3aa: CASSPAVGGRNTEAFF
CDR3nt: TGTGCCAGCTCACCAGCCGTGGGGGGTAGAAACACTGAAGCTTTCTTT
d_gene: -
abundance: many
j_gene: TRBJ1-1
v_gene: TRBV18

CDR3aa: CSVSTGGEKLFF
CDR3nt: TGCAGCGTTTCGACAGGGGGCGAAAAACTGTTTTTT
d_gene: TRBD1
abundance: few
j_gene: TRBJ1-4
v_gene: TRBV29-1

CDR3aa: CAISGLAGLYEQYF
CDR3nt: TGTGCCATCAGTGGACTAGCGGGATTGTACGAGCAGTACTTC
d_gene: TRBD2
abundance: many
j_gene: TRBJ2-7
v_gene: TRBV10-3

CDR3aa: CASSGWTETYNEQFF
CDR3nt: TGTGCCAGCAGTGGTTGGACAGAGACCTACAATGAGCAGTTCTTC
d_gene: -
abundance: many
j_gene: TRBJ2-1
v_gene: TRBV11-1

CDR3aa: CASRMDGNNQPQHF
CDR3nt: TGTGCCAGCAGGATGGACGGCAACAATCAGCCCCAGCATTTT
d_gene: -
abundance: many
j_gene: TRBJ1-5
v_gene: TRBV7-9

CDR3aa: CASSFLTSGSTDTQYF
CDR3nt: TGCGCCAGCAGCTTTCTGACTAGCGGGAGCACAGATACGCAGTATTTT
d_gene: TRBD2
abundance: few
j_gene: TRBJ2-3
v_gene: TRBV5-1

CDR3aa: CASRPSGSSYEQYF
CDR3nt: TGTGCCAGCAGGCCTAGCGGGAGCTCCTACGAGCAGTACTTC
d_gene: TRBD2
abundance: few
j_gene: TRBJ2-7
v_gene: TRBV28

CDR3aa: CSCVPGLAGATYEQYF
CDR3nt: TGCAGCTGCGTCCCGGGACTAGCGGGAGCCACCTACGAGCAGTACTTC
d_gene: TRBD2
abundance: once
j_gene: TRBJ2-7
v_gene: TRBV29-1